The T cell receptor (beta chain) described here comes from a study of blood T cell repertoires in COVID-19. About the research overall: Whether acute or convalescent, the COVID-19 samples came from the United States, Italy and Spain. From T cells, B-cell-depleted T cells, or PBMCs came the material, which was cDNA or gDNA.

Germline V gene data show CDR1 as SNHLY and CDR2 as FYNNEI. V was clipped by 9 bases and J by 10 bases; unmatched bases: 12. The CDR3 runs to 14 residues. Under the authors' procedure: From reference gene primer amplification, estimates of nucleated cell counts were derived. The repertoire was sequenced with immunoSEQ multiplex PCR; TCRdb's copy has only in-frame clones and lacks some. V, J and clone size reflect that table, while D and trimming were determined from the DNA. This sample has hundreds of thousands of clones, with 88% found just once. Sequenced sample: peripheral blood. The sequence derives from an elderly man with acute or convalescent COVID-19. The chain joins TRBV2 to TRBJ1-1; 12 nucleotides align to TRBD1. The DNA of the CDR3 is TGTGCCAGTTTCAGGGACAGGGGGCTCGGAGCAGCTTTCTTT. Translation gives CASFRDRGLGAAFF.